The clone carrying this T cell receptor beta chain was found once. This sample is drawn from a study of shared T cell receptors in the human thymus. The method was immunoSEQ multiplex PCR; TCRdb's version includes in-frame clones alone and lacks a portion of them. The table lists 700,000 or so clones, roughly 88% of them singletons. These data also featured in a second study, about human thymus T cells. From that study: Thymus was obtained from resections taken during corrective heart surgery. Related reports documented highly overlapping thymic repertoires among unrelated individuals.

This TCR came from a girl under two years old with a congenital heart defect. Sequenced sample: thymocytes.

The chain's CDR3 is CASNQPGYNEQFF. CDR3 DNA sequence: TGTGCCAGCAACCAACCGGGCTACAATGAGCAGTTCTTC. The chain links TRBV5-4 to TRBJ2-1; D remains ambiguous. This CDR3 contains 13 residues. Germline values: CDR1 SGHNT, CDR2 YYREEE (reference sequence). V was clipped by 6 bases and J by 3 bases, with 10 bases between them.